Shown below are 30 T cell receptor beta chains from a single sample sequenced in a study of shared clonotypes between healthy human individuals. This table comes from immunoSEQ multiplex PCR, and its TCRdb copy is limited to in-frame clones, with some not included. This sample carries 950,000 to 1,100,000 clones, more than 75% of them seen once, and the ten largest clones take 0.6% to 0.75%. The material sequenced was memory CD4+ T cells from PBMCs. This sample's subset: CD45RA-negative fraction. These receptors were collected from a man aged 18 to 35 in good health. Some clones in this sample may be carry-over from other donors' samples.

This clone was recorded at least ten times. V is TRBV15 and J is TRBJ2-5; D is undetermined. The CDR3 covers 13 residues. The germline CDR1 and CDR2 sequences are LNHNV and YYDKDF (reference sequence). The V and J ends lost 1 base and 7 bases respectively, with 10 bases between them. The CDR3 coding sequence is TGTGCCACCAGCAGAGGTGGGGAAGGGACCCAGTACTTC. Translation gives CATSRGGEGTQYF. Using reference TRBV15 and TRBJ2-5 for the parts outside the CDR3, the full variable domain is DAMVIQNPRYQVTQFGKPVTLSCSQTLNHNVMYWYQQKSSQAPKLLFHYYDKDFNNEADTPDNFQSRRPNTSFCFLDIRSPGLGDTAMYLCATSRGGEGTQYFGPGTRLLVL.

The chain links TRBV7-8 to TRBJ2-7, with 12 bases identical to TRBD2. The CDR3 totals 15 residues. J was trimmed by 7 bases and V by 5 bases; bases with no gene match: 9. Germline V lookup: CDR1 SGHVS, CDR2 FQNEAQ. The CDR3 is CASSRLAGGPWEQYF. As DNA, the CDR3 is TGTGCCAGCAGCCGTCTAGCGGGAGGGCCTTGGGAGCAGTACTTC.

Note on this clone: At the DNA level, this CDR3 is encoded by other sequences in the same sample as well. This chain connects TRBV2 to TRBJ2-2; 8 nucleotides line up with TRBD1. The germline CDR1 and CDR2 sequences are SNHLY and FYNNEI. This CDR3 has 14 amino acids. V lost 6 bases, J lost 5 bases, and 5 bases stayed unmatched. CDR3 nucleotides: TGTGCCAGCAGCGTTACAGGGGGAACCGGGGAGCTGTTTTTT. Protein product: CASSVTGGTGELFF. Supplemented by reference TRBV2 and TRBJ2-2, the full variable domain reads EPEVTQTPSHQVTQMGQEVILRCVPISNHLYFYWYRQILGQKVEFLVSFYNNEISEKSEIFDDQFSVERPDGSNFTLKIRSTKLEDSAMYFCASSVTGGTGELFFGEGSRLTVL.

To note about this clone: Other DNA sequences within the sample encode an identical CDR3. This rearrangement joins TRBV5-1 to TRBJ2-7, with D possibly being TRBD1 (5 bases). Germline CDR1 is SGHRS and CDR2 is YFSETQ. Trimming cost V 1 base and J 0 bases, with 8 bases left between them. This CDR3 contains 14 residues. CDR3 coding DNA: TGCGCCAGCAGCTTGCAGGGCAGCTCCTACGAGCAGTACTTC. It encodes CASSLQGSSYEQYF.

This chain connects TRBV10-2 to TRBJ1-4, with D perhaps matching TRBD1 (6 bases). CDR3 length: 15 amino acids. Germline values: CDR1 WSHSY, CDR2 SAAADI. Trimming removed 3 bases from V and 3 bases from J, with 11 bases in between. Here the CDR3 DNA reads TGCGCCAGCAGTGATGACAGGACCGCTAATGAAAAACTGTTTTTT. Translating gives CASSDDRTANEKLFF.

This clone was picked up a small number of times. The rearrangement links TRBV4-1 to TRBJ1-1; D is possibly TRBD1 (6 bases). V gave up 1 base and J gave up 3 bases, with 12 bases separating them. Germline V CDR1 and CDR2: MGHRA, YSYEKL. This CDR3 has 15 residues. CDR3 sequence (DNA): TGCGCCAGCAGCCAAGTCCAGGGGAGGGACACTGAAGCTTTCTTT. Its protein product is CASSQVQGRDTEAFF.

This rearrangement joins TRBV18 to TRBJ2-1; maybe TRBD2 (6 bases). The CDR3 spans 13 residues. Trimming left V 1 base short and J 7 bases short, with 8 bases between. Germline V gives CDR1 KGHSH, CDR2 LQKENI. CDR3 residues: CASSPQGGNEQFF. In DNA form, the CDR3 reads TGTGCCAGCTCACCACAAGGAGGGAATGAGCAGTTCTTC.

The CDR3 coding sequence is TGTGCCAGCAGCGTTTGGGACTCTAACATTCAGTACTTC. Translating it yields CASSVWDSNIQYF. The chain employs TRBV9 and TRBJ2-4; possibly TRBD2 for D (6 bases). The length of the CDR3 is 13 residues. V was clipped by 2 bases and J by 7 bases, with 10 bases between them. Per germline, CDR1 SGDLS and CDR2 YYNGEE.

V is TRBV6-5 and J is TRBJ2-5; D might be TRBD1 or TRBD2, each matching 6 bases. V was clipped by 2 bases and J by 5 bases, with 15 bases between them. There are 15 residues in the CDR3. Looked up from germline, CDR1 is MNHEY and CDR2 is SVGAGI. The CDR3 reads CASSYVSSGGETQYF. CDR3 nucleotide sequence: TGTGCCAGCAGTTACGTGTCTTCCGGGGGCGAGACCCAGTACTTC.

The table lists this clone with many counts. V usage is TRBV5-4 and J usage is TRBJ2-3, with 7 bases lining up with TRBD2. After removal of 6 bases from V and 2 bases from J, the junction contained 3 bases not matched to a gene. CDR3 length equals 13 residues. Germline CDR1 is SGHNT and CDR2 is YYREEE (reference sequence). In nucleotides, the CDR3 is TGTGCCAGCAAAGCGGGAAACACAGATACGCAGTATTTT. As protein: CASKAGNTDTQYF.

This chain uses TRBV19 with TRBJ2-1, with 13 bases lining up with TRBD2. Looked up from germline, CDR1 is LNHDA and CDR2 is SQIVND (reference sequence). The CDR3 runs to 15 residues. V gave up 5 bases and J gave up 10 bases; unmatched junction bases: 8. CDR3 amino acids: CASSFGLAGVWEQFF. The CDR3 DNA reads as TGTGCCAGTAGTTTCGGACTAGCGGGAGTGTGGGAGCAGTTCTTC.

A remark on this clone: The identical CDR3 is also encoded by other nucleotide sequences in the sample. This chain uses TRBV30 with TRBJ1-6; weak D call: TRBD1 (6 bases). Germline CDR1 reads GTSNPN; CDR2 reads SVGIG (reference sequence). The CDR3 length is 13 residues. Deletions cut 3 bases from V and 7 bases from J, with 10 bases between. CDR3 residues: CAWSGQPNSPLHF. The DNA of the CDR3 is TGTGCCTGGAGCGGACAGCCCAATTCACCCCTCCACTTT.

The chain links TRBV7-2 to TRBJ2-7; the match to TRBD2 covers 10 bases. The CDR3 contains 18 residues. Germline trimming cut 0 bases from V and 4 bases from J; bases unmatched to any gene: 12. Germline V CDR1 and CDR2: SGHTA, FQGNSA. Here the CDR3 DNA reads TGTGCCAGCAGCTTAGCGCTGGGTAGGACTAGCGGATCATACGAGCAGTACTTC. Its protein product is CASSLALGRTSGSYEQYF.

This sequence joins TRBV5-1 and TRBJ1-1; unclear D gene. Germline values: CDR1 SGHRS, CDR2 YFSETQ. CDR3 size: 14 residues. The V end lost 3 bases, the J end lost 1 base, and 10 bases lay between the germline ends. The CDR3 nucleotides are TGCGCCAGCAGCTGGAGACCGGAGAACACTGAAGCTTTCTTT. Amino acid sequence: CASSWRPENTEAFF.

This chain uses TRBV6-5 with TRBJ2-3; D unclear. V shed 5 bases and J shed 6 bases, with 15 bases lying between them. The germline gives CDR1 MNHEY, CDR2 SVGAGI. CDR3 length: 14 residues. CDR3 protein: CASSTPTVGDTQYF. The DNA of the CDR3 is TGTGCCAGCAGTACCCCGACGGTTGGGGATACGCAGTATTTT.

V usage is TRBV28 and J usage is TRBJ2-3; tentatively, D is TRBD1 (8 bases). CDR3 length equals 16 residues. The V end lost 4 bases, the J end lost 1 base, and 15 bases lay between the germline ends. Germline-derived CDR1 and CDR2 are MDHEN and SYDVKM. CDR3 region: CASSSQGGTGTDTQYF. Here the CDR3 DNA reads TGTGCCAGCAGTTCACAGGGGGGGACTGGCACAGATACGCAGTATTTT. The whole variable domain, filled in from reference TRBV28 and TRBJ2-3, reads DVKVTQSSRYLVKRTGEKVFLECVQDMDHENMFWYRQDPGLGLRLIYFSYDVKMKEKGDIPEGYSVSREKKERFSLILESASTNQTSMYLCASSSQGGTGTDTQYFGPGTRLTVL.

The table lists this clone with a few counts. The J gene is TRBJ2-5, the V gene TRBV10-3, with a tentative D call TRBD1 (7 bases). The tail of the sequence fits TRBJ2-7 better, so the J call may be wrong. The CDR3 extends over 15 amino acids. The germline V gene has CDR1 ENHRY and CDR2 SYGVKD. This CDR3 reads CAISEAQGGTYEQYF. Here the CDR3 DNA reads TGTGCCATCAGTGAGGCCCAGGGGGGTACCTACGAGCAGTACTTC.

This clone was detected only a few times. The chain is built from TRBV6-1 and TRBJ1-4; D is unresolved. Per germline, CDR1 MNHNS and CDR2 SASEGT. The CDR3 contains 14 residues. Trimming removed 8 bases from V and 0 bases from J, with 10 bases in between. The CDR3 bases are TGTGCCAGCTCCCCCGGGGCAACTAATGAAAAACTGTTTTTT. The encoded protein is CASSPGATNEKLFF.

The rearrangement joins TRBV9 to TRBJ2-1; 7 bases fit TRBD2. The V gene's germline CDR1 is SGDLS and CDR2 YYNGEE. V lost 3 bases to trimming and J lost 5 bases; unmatched junction nucleotides: 14. The CDR3 runs to 17 residues. This CDR3 reads CASSEPPRASGHNEQFF. CDR3 nucleotide sequence: TGTGCCAGCAGCGAGCCCCCCCGGGCTAGCGGCCACAATGAGCAGTTCTTC.

This chain links TRBV4-3 with TRBJ2-7; no clear D gene. In germline, CDR1 is LGHNA, CDR2 YSLEER. The CDR3 is made up of 16 amino acids. V shed 4 bases and J shed 5 bases, with 21 bases lying between them. CDR3 residues: CASSPVSTSLPHEQYF. In DNA form, the CDR3 reads TGCGCCAGCAGCCCCGTTTCTACCTCCTTACCGCACGAGCAGTACTTC.

This rearrangement joins TRBV6-5 to TRBJ2-3; tentative D call: TRBD1 (6 bases). Trimming shortened V by 6 bases and J by 0 bases, and 13 bases separated the two germline ends. The CDR3 length is 15 residues. CDR1 and CDR2 (germline): MNHEY, SVGAGI. The CDR3 nucleotides read TGTGCCAGCAGGCGAACAGGGACAAGCACAGATACGCAGTATTTT. Protein: CASRRTGTSTDTQYF.

The rearrangement links TRBV28 to TRBJ1-2; TRBD1 matches 9 bases. J was trimmed by 2 bases and V by 6 bases; bases with no gene match: 4. Germline CDR1 MDHEN, CDR2 SYDVKM. The CDR3 runs to 14 residues. CDR3 sequence (DNA): TGTGCCAGCAGCCACAGGGGGCAAAACTATGGCTACACCTTC. This sequence encodes CASSHRGQNYGYTF.

This chain joins TRBV19 and TRBJ1-1, with D uncertain. Germline assignment: CDR1 LNHDA and CDR2 SQIVND (reference sequence). Between the trimmed V and J ends, which lost 5 bases and 4 bases, there was a span of 14 bases. CDR3 length: 14 amino acids. The CDR3: CASSATFSVTEAFF. The CDR3 nucleotides are TGTGCCAGTAGTGCCACATTTTCAGTCACTGAAGCTTTCTTT.

The chain combines TRBV6-6 with TRBJ1-1, with a weak D call TRBD1 (5 bases). The CDR3 loop spans 14 amino acids. CDR1 and CDR2 (germline): MNHNY, SVGAGI (reference sequence). V lost 7 bases to trimming and J lost 5 bases, with 17 bases between them. DNA of the CDR3: TGTGCCAGCACCAAGAGAGGGGCATATACTGAAGCTTTCTTT. Its protein is CASTKRGAYTEAFF.

The CDR3 DNA reads as TGTGCCAGCTCACCGACAGGGGTGGATGGCTACACCTTC. Translation: CASSPTGVDGYTF. The V call is TRBV18, the J call TRBJ1-2, with 8 bases lining up with TRBD1. The V segment lost 3 bases and the J segment 6 bases; nucleotides outside the gene matches: 3. This CDR3 region has 13 residues. Germline CDR1 is KGHSH and CDR2 is LQKENI. Full variable domain (missing parts from reference TRBV18 and TRBJ1-2): NAGVMQNPRHLVRRRGQEARLRCSPMKGHSHVYWYRQLPEEGLKFMVYLQKENIIDESGMPKERFSAEFPKEGPSILRIQQVVRGDSAAYFCASSPTGVDGYTFGSGTRLTVV.

CDR3 nucleotide sequence: TGTGCCAGCAGCCCCCTTACCACGAACACTGAAGCTTTCTTT. Its translation is CASSPLTTNTEAFF. The chain couples TRBV7-3 to TRBJ1-1; D remains unclear. With 5 bases removed from V and 1 base from J, the gap between germline ends came to 11 bases. CDR3 size: 14 residues. CDR1 is SGHTA, CDR2 FQGTGA, per germline.

The rearrangement uses TRBV5-6 and TRBJ1-2; 8 bases are a match to TRBD1. Germline V gene lookup returns CDR1 SGHDT and CDR2 YYEEEE. V shed 2 bases, J shed 5 bases, and the junction held 11 bases outside the gene matches. The CDR3 is made up of 16 amino acids. CDR3 loop: CASSFWDRQKVYGYTF. The DNA of the CDR3 is TGTGCCAGCAGCTTTTGGGACAGGCAAAAGGTGTATGGCTACACCTTC.

This chain links TRBV7-2 with TRBJ1-5; TRBD1 matches at 10 bases. After removal of 5 bases from V and 6 bases from J, the junction contained 7 bases not matched to a gene. Germline values: CDR1 SGHTA, CDR2 FQGNSA. CDR3 length: 15 residues. Written as DNA, the CDR3 is TGTGCCAGCAGCCTGACAGGGGGCTACTTTCAGCCCCAGCATTTT. Its translation: CASSLTGGYFQPQHF.

The chain uses TRBV15 and TRBJ2-7; 9 bases agree with TRBD1. The CDR3 contains 15 residues. V was clipped by 1 base and J by 6 bases; unmatched bases: 7. Germline loops: CDR1 LNHNV, CDR2 YYDKDF (reference sequence). This CDR3 is CATSRAGQGSVEQYF. The CDR3 DNA reads TGTGCCACCAGCAGAGCCGGACAGGGGAGTGTCGAGCAGTACTTC.

The chain employs TRBV10-3 and TRBJ2-7, with 10 bases matching TRBD2. This CDR3 has 15 residues. V was pared by 6 bases and J by 2 bases, with 7 bases of the junction left unmatched. CDR1 is ENHRY and CDR2 is SYGVKD in the germline V gene. Written as DNA, the CDR3 is TGTGCCATCAGCGACACCAGCGGGAGGGCCTACGAGCAGTACTTC. This codes for CAISDTSGRAYEQYF.